The clone carrying this T cell receptor (beta chain) was counted only a few times. Its antigen is currently unknown. TCRdb called the 5' RACE reads again in MiXCR, with one record for every CDR3 protein. This table holds around 200,000 distinct CDR3 sequences, about a fifth found once. The source of the sample is a study of T-cell memory formation after mild COVID-19. Between the trimmed V and J ends, which lost 6 bases and 6 bases, there was a span of 12 bases. The CDR3 consists of 13 residues. Germline values: CDR1 SGHTA, CDR2 FQGNSA. Study-level findings and limits: Researchers report contracting CD4+ clones mostly in CM and EM, with CD8+ clones in EMRA. The appearance of some responding clones in pre-infection memory suggested that cross-reactive memory joined.

This sequence originates from an adult woman who had mild COVID-19 (a few samples of this study predate the infection). Cell type and time point are not known. The chain is built from TRBV7-2 and TRBJ2-1; D not certain. Sequenced input: PBMCs or a T cell subset sorted from them (not recorded which). CDR3 coding DNA: TGTGCCAGCAGGGGCCAGGTCGGCAATGAGCAGTTCTTC. The encoded protein is CASRGQVGNEQFF.